The 22 T cell receptor beta chains in this list originate from one sample, sequenced in a study of shared clonotypes between healthy human individuals (dated by TCRdb to the early 2020s). CD8 naive samples were CD45RO-negative cells positively selected for CCR7, giving a CD45RA+CCR7+ population that excluded TemRA cells. Libraries were constructed by the immunoSEQ multiplex PCR assay. The source is immuneACCESS, and TCRdb retained only in-frame sequences with V and J called. Part of the clones is not carried over; for the studies checked, unresolved V genes explain less than half of this, and the remainder is unexplained. The sample table records 600,000 or so clones; roughly 98% of these occur just once. The ten largest clones represent 0.3% of the sample. The material sequenced was naive CD8+ T cells sorted from blood. This sample's cell subset or site label indicates: CD45RA+CCR7+. Receptor source: a man aged 25-40 years in good health.

The chain links TRBV11-2 to TRBJ2-7, with 12 bases identical to TRBD2. V lost 5 bases to trimming and J lost 6 bases; unmatched junction nucleotides: 5. The germline V gene encodes CDR1 SGHAT and CDR2 FQNNGV. The CDR3 runs 14 residues. The CDR3 region is CASSRLAGEIEQYF. DNA for the CDR3: TGTGCCAGCAGCCGACTAGCGGGAGAAATCGAGCAGTACTTC.

The rearrangement links TRBV7-9 to TRBJ2-7; D might be TRBD2 (6 bases). The germline V gene has CDR1 SEHNR and CDR2 FQNEAQ (reference sequence). The CDR3 has 13 residues. Trimming took 5 bases from V and 3 from J, leaving 11 bases between them. Written as DNA, the CDR3 is TGTGCCAGCAGCCCGGGACTTAACTACGAGCAGTACTTC. Amino acids: CASSPGLNYEQYF.

The chain is built from TRBV18 and TRBJ2-7, with TRBD1 as a possible D gene (5 bases). Germline loops: CDR1 KGHSH, CDR2 LQKENI. The CDR3 covers 15 residues. V was pared by 1 base and J by 2 bases, with 12 bases between. As DNA, the CDR3 is TGTGCCAGCTCACCACAGTTCAGGGCCACCTACGAGCAGTACTTC. It specifies CASSPQFRATYEQYF.

This chain connects TRBV18 to TRBJ2-7; possible D gene TRBD2, 6 bases. The CDR3 loop spans 15 amino acids. V shed 3 bases and J shed 2 bases, with 14 bases lying between them. Germline V gene sequence: CDR1 KGHSH, CDR2 LQKENI. The CDR3 nucleotides are TGTGCCAGCTCACCGAACGACGGGGGTACCTACGAGCAGTACTTC. Its protein product is CASSPNDGGTYEQYF.

The rearrangement links TRBV2 to TRBJ2-3, with no clear D. Trimming left V 7 bases short and J 8 bases short, with 1 base between. This CDR3 contains 8 residues. Germline CDR1 SNHLY, CDR2 FYNNEI. The CDR3 protein is CASTTQYF. CDR3 nucleotide sequence: TGTGCCAGCACTACGCAGTATTTT.

V usage is TRBV28 and J usage is TRBJ1-2; TRBD1 is a possible D gene (5 bases). This CDR3 contains 13 residues. The germline CDR1 and CDR2 sequences are MDHEN and SYDVKM. The V and J ends lost 3 bases and 7 bases respectively, with 12 bases between them. This CDR3 reads CASSFRAILGYTF. CDR3 DNA: TGTGCCAGCAGTTTCAGGGCAATACTTGGCTACACCTTC.

V and J are TRBV7-9 and TRBJ2-3; unclear D gene. Germline assignment: CDR1 SEHNR and CDR2 FQNEAQ (reference sequence). The CDR3 spans 11 residues. Between the trimmed V and J ends, which lost 5 bases and 5 bases, there was a span of 5 bases. The CDR3 region has the DNA TGTGCCAGCAGCCACGGAGATACGCAGTATTTT. Protein: CASSHGDTQYF.

The rearrangement links TRBV15 to TRBJ2-2, with D unclear. CDR3 length equals 13 residues. CDR1 is LNHNV and CDR2 is YYDKDF in the germline V gene (reference sequence). Trimming removed 0 bases at V and 9 bases at J, with 8 bases between. The DNA for the CDR3 is TGTGCCACCAGCAGAGAGGGTATCAGGGAGCTGTTTTTT. The encoded protein is CATSREGIRELFF.

The chain employs TRBV4-1 and TRBJ2-5, with no clear D. V was pared by 0 bases and J by 5 bases, with 13 bases between. The CDR3 has 15 amino acids. CDR1 is MGHRA, CDR2 YSYEKL, per germline. The CDR3 DNA follows: TGCGCCAGCAGCCAAGAGTACGCAATCACGGAGACCCAGTACTTC. Protein sequence: CASSQEYAITETQYF.

V usage is TRBV27 and J usage is TRBJ2-3; D is perhaps TRBD1 (6 bases). CDR3 length: 16 residues. Per the germline V gene, CDR1 is MNHEY and CDR2 is SMNVEV (reference sequence). V was cut by 4 bases and J by 6 bases, with 20 bases left in between. The CDR3 spells CASSSSRDTRLDTQYF. The DNA of the CDR3 is TGTGCCAGCAGTTCCTCCAGGGACACACGGCTCGATACGCAGTATTTT.

On this clone itself: Other nucleotide sequences from this sample produce the same CDR3. This sequence joins TRBV4-1 and TRBJ2-3; TRBD2 agrees at 9 bases. The length of the CDR3 is 15 residues. Trimming took 1 base from V and 3 from J; bases not matched to a gene: 2. Germline V gives CDR1 MGHRA, CDR2 YSYEKL. The CDR3, as DNA: TGCGCCAGCAGCCAAGTTAGCGGGAGTACAGATACGCAGTATTTT. Translating gives CASSQVSGSTDTQYF.

The chain combines TRBV7-9 with TRBJ2-3; a possible D gene is TRBD2 (5 bases). Germline V gives CDR1 SEHNR, CDR2 FQNEAQ (reference sequence). The CDR3 consists of 17 residues. Trimming removed 3 bases from V and 0 bases from J, with 16 bases in between. CDR3 amino acids: CASSLGSLSGSTDTQYF. The CDR3 nucleotides read TGTGCCAGCAGCTTGGGCTCTCTCAGCGGAAGCACAGATACGCAGTATTTT. The full variable domain, rest sourced from reference TRBV7-9 and TRBJ2-3, is DTGVSQNPRHKITKRGQNVTFRCDPISEHNRLYWYRQTLGQGPEFLTYFQNEAQLEKSRLLSDRFSAERPKGSFSTLEIQRTEQGDSAMYLCASSLGSLSGSTDTQYFGPGTRLTVL.

The CDR3 protein is CASSPDREGGYYGYTF. For the CDR3, the DNA is TGTGCCAGCAGCCCGGACAGGGAAGGAGGATACTATGGCTACACCTTC. The rearrangement joins TRBV5-6 to TRBJ1-2, with 8 bases matching TRBD1. CDR1 SGHDT and CDR2 YYEEEE come from the germline V gene. The CDR3 length is 16 residues. The ends lost 4 bases at V and 3 bases at J; junction bases unmatched: 11.

The chain couples TRBV15 to TRBJ2-6; tentative D call: TRBD1 (6 bases). Germline CDR1 reads LNHNV; CDR2 reads YYDKDF (reference sequence). The V end lost 3 bases, the J end lost 1 base, and 13 bases lay between the germline ends. The CDR3 has 17 residues. CDR3 residues: CATSSLDRPSGANVLTF. The CDR3 region has the DNA TGTGCCACCAGCAGTCTCGACAGGCCGTCTGGGGCCAACGTCCTGACTTTC.

The chain couples TRBV7-9 to TRBJ1-1; D remains unclear. V was clipped by 0 bases and J by 2 bases, with 7 bases between them. The CDR3 is 14 amino acids. Germline V gene lookup returns CDR1 SEHNR and CDR2 FQNEAQ (reference sequence). As DNA, the CDR3 is TGTGCCAGCAGCTTAGCAAAGAAAAACACTGAAGCTTTCTTT. Amino acids: CASSLAKKNTEAFF.

The rearrangement joins TRBV2 to TRBJ1-2; 12 nucleotides align to TRBD1. J was trimmed by 7 bases and V by 8 bases; bases with no gene match: 14. Per the germline V gene, CDR1 is SNHLY and CDR2 is FYNNEI. There are 16 residues in the CDR3. In DNA form, the CDR3 reads TGTGCCAGCGATTTTGGGACAGGGGGCCTTTATGGTGGCTACACCTTC. Encoded protein: CASDFGTGGLYGGYTF.

In regard to this clone: Other DNA sequences in this specimen translate into the identical CDR3. The chain employs TRBV11-2 and TRBJ2-7, with TRBD1 matching over 7 bases. V shed 1 base and J 2 bases; nucleotides not matched to a gene: 2. The V gene's germline CDR1 is SGHAT and CDR2 FQNNGV. The CDR3 covers 14 residues. The CDR3 nucleotides read TGTGCCAGCAGCTTAGGGCAGGGGGCCTACGAGCAGTACTTC. Translated: CASSLGQGAYEQYF.

This chain joins TRBV29-1 and TRBJ2-7, with D maybe TRBD2 (6 bases). Trimming took 3 bases from V and 3 from J, leaving 12 bases between them. This CDR3 has 13 residues. Germline CDR1 and CDR2: SQVTM and ANQGSEA. CDR3 DNA: TGCAGCGTTGAGAGGCAGGGAGGCTACGAGCAGTACTTC. It encodes CSVERQGGYEQYF.

This rearrangement joins TRBV7-6 to TRBJ2-7; a possible D gene is TRBD2 (6 bases). This CDR3 is 16 amino acids long. V was shortened by 5 bases and J by 6 bases, with 23 bases between the two germline ends. Looked up from germline, CDR1 is SGHVS and CDR2 is FNYEAQ. The CDR3: CASSPGGGSGAGEQYF. The CDR3 bases are TGTGCCAGCAGCCCCGGTGGGGGGAGCGGAGCGGGCGAGCAGTACTTC.

The chain links TRBV7-9 to TRBJ1-2, with D possibly TRBD1 on 6 matching bases. CDR1 and CDR2 (germline): SEHNR, FQNEAQ (reference sequence). The V and J ends lost 0 bases and 4 bases respectively, with 9 bases between them. The length of the CDR3 is 14 residues. The CDR3 nucleotides are TGTGCCAGCAGCTTAGCCGACAGGCCCTATGGCTACACCTTC. Translation gives CASSLADRPYGYTF.

This chain joins TRBV7-2 and TRBJ2-7; D gene unclear. Trimming took off 2 bases at V and 5 bases at J, with 10 bases between the two ends. The CDR3 contains 13 residues. Germline CDR1 SGHTA, CDR2 FQGNSA. The CDR3 protein is CASSLIGYDEQYF. CDR3 nucleotide sequence: TGTGCCAGCAGCTTAATAGGGTACGACGAGCAGTACTTC.

The chain has TRBV7-9 and TRBJ2-7; TRBD2 might be the D (6 bases). Trimming removed 5 bases at V and 2 bases at J, with 16 bases between. CDR3 size: 15 residues. Germline assignment: CDR1 SEHNR and CDR2 FQNEAQ (reference sequence). CDR3 protein: CASSVAGTDTYEQYF. As DNA, the CDR3 is TGTGCCAGCAGCGTTGCCGGGACTGATACCTACGAGCAGTACTTC.